This T cell receptor (beta chain) was recovered during a study of T cell responses to AZD1222 COVID-19 vaccine. Study-wide points: Without day 14 samples, only post-peak T cell repertoires were studied. Donors, mostly white British, included more females; clonal diversity was possibly underestimated.

This clone has only one observation. The antigen is unknown. Here immunoSEQ multiplex PCR was the method, and the copy in TCRdb shows in-frame clones only, minus some. Of approximately 140,000 clones in the sample, roughly 89% were seen once. The CDR3 is 14 amino acids. Trimming left V 5 bases short and J 6 bases short, with 16 bases between. From germline, CDR1 is MNHEY and CDR2 SMNVEV (reference sequence). The sample here was peripheral blood, taken 28 days after the second AZD1222 dose. This TCR was sampled from an adult who received the AZD1222 COVID-19 vaccine. The J gene is TRBJ1-1, the V gene TRBV27; TRBD1 might be the D (5 bases). The CDR3 here is CASSPPQGRAEAFF. The CDR3 bases are TGTGCCAGCAGTCCTCCCCAGGGACGCGCTGAAGCTTTCTTT.